These 28 T cell receptor beta chains came from one sample sequenced in a study of graft-versus-host responses after intestinal transplantation. Libraries were prepared by immunoSEQ multiplex PCR; TCRdb keeps only in-frame clonotypes and omits some of them. This sample has tens of thousands of clones; about 91% occur once, and the top ten carry 0.5%. These receptors have no identified antigens. The sequencing here drew on unstimulated CD8+ T cells sorted from spleen or lymph node cells, taken before intestinal transplant. Source of these receptors: a human donor who received an intestinal transplant.

This chain uses TRBV4-1 with TRBJ2-7; D unresolved. CDR3 length equals 13 residues. The ends were cut back, 4 bases at V and 2 bases at J, with 9 bases in the middle. From germline, CDR1 is MGHRA and CDR2 YSYEKL. The CDR3 DNA follows: TGCGCCAGCAGCCTCTCCAGGACCTACGAGCAGTACTTC. Its translation is CASSLSRTYEQYF.

This rearrangement joins TRBV5-1 to TRBJ2-5; perhaps TRBD1 as D (5 bases). The CDR3 runs 15 residues. The ends were cut back, 1 base at V and 4 bases at J, with 14 bases in the middle. Germline V gives CDR1 SGHRS, CDR2 YFSETQ. The DNA for the CDR3 is TGCGCCAGCAGCTTGCTAGGGGCCGCAGGAGAGACCCAGTACTTC. Translating gives CASSLLGAAGETQYF.

With respect to this clone: Sequence at one end of the junction differs from germline and may be a read error. Additional DNA sequences in this sample encode the identical CDR3. V usage is TRBV11-2 and J usage is TRBJ2-7; 9 nucleotides line up with TRBD1. CDR3 length: 13 amino acids. The germline CDR1 and CDR2 sequences are SGHAT and FQNNGV. In nucleotides, the CDR3 is TGTGCTAGCAGCTTCGGGACAGGGCGAGAGCAGTACTTC. Translated: CASSFGTGREQYF.

The rearrangement uses TRBV6-5 and TRBJ1-1; maybe TRBD1 (6 bases). There are 15 residues in the CDR3. V lost 4 bases and J lost 4, with 16 bases in between. Germline CDR1 reads MNHEY; CDR2 reads SVGAGI. The CDR3 loop reads CASSSTGRGGTEAFF. For the CDR3, the DNA is TGTGCCAGCAGTTCGACAGGCCGGGGTGGCACTGAAGCTTTCTTT.

J is TRBJ1-4 and V is TRBV10-3; 7 bases agree with TRBD1. Germline lookup yields CDR1 ENHRY and CDR2 SYGVKD. This CDR3 has 14 residues. The ends lost 2 bases at V and 8 bases at J; junction bases unmatched: 5. CDR3: CAISEQGETEKLFF. In DNA form, the CDR3 reads TGTGCCATCAGTGAGCAGGGGGAGACCGAAAAACTGTTTTTT.

The gene calls are TRBV2 and TRBJ2-1; 14 positions match TRBD2. This CDR3 contains 16 residues. The V gene's germline CDR1 is SNHLY and CDR2 FYNNEI. V lost 4 bases, J lost 8 bases, and 7 bases stayed unmatched. CDR3 in amino acids: CASSGTSGGTGDEQFF. CDR3 DNA: TGTGCCAGCAGTGGGACTAGCGGGGGGACGGGCGATGAGCAGTTCTTC. The full variable domain, with the rest looked up from reference TRBV2 and TRBJ2-1, is EPEVTQTPSHQVTQMGQEVILRCVPISNHLYFYWYRQILGQKVEFLVSFYNNEISEKSEIFDDQFSVERPDGSNFTLKIRSTKLEDSAMYFCASSGTSGGTGDEQFFGPGTRLTVL.

This sequence joins TRBV27 and TRBJ2-7; 8 bases line up with TRBD2. Losses at the gene ends were 2 bases for V and 3 bases for J; bases not matched to a gene: 3. CDR3 length: 14 residues. CDR1 and CDR2 (germline): MNHEY, SMNVEV (reference sequence). CDR3 in DNA: TGTGCCAGCAGTTTAAGCGGGGGAAACTACGAGCAGTACTTC. It codes for CASSLSGGNYEQYF.

V gene TRBV7-9 combines with J gene TRBJ1-1; TRBD1 might be the D (6 bases). CDR1 SEHNR and CDR2 FQNEAQ come from the germline V gene (reference sequence). This CDR3 region has 16 residues. V was cut by 4 bases and J by 0 bases, with 15 bases left in between. The CDR3 is CASSSRRTAMNTEAFF. CDR3 nucleotide sequence: TGTGCCAGCAGCTCTCGACGGACAGCCATGAACACTGAAGCTTTCTTT.

CDR3 bases: TGCGCCAGCAGCCAACCGGGACAGGGGATATACGAGCAGTACTTC. It specifies CASSQPGQGIYEQYF. This chain uses TRBV4-1 with TRBJ2-7, with TRBD1 identical over 10 bases. Trimming removed 2 bases from V and 4 bases from J; junction bases left unmatched: 5. The CDR3 spans 15 residues. Germline V gene sequence: CDR1 MGHRA, CDR2 YSYEKL.

The chain combines TRBV7-2 with TRBJ2-7, with 7 positions matching TRBD2. Germline lookup yields CDR1 SGHTA and CDR2 FQGNSA. The CDR3 covers 14 residues. Trimming cost V 2 bases and J 3 bases; bases outside gene matches: 4. CDR3 in amino acids: CASSLWTGGYEQYF. CDR3 in DNA: TGTGCCAGCAGCTTATGGACGGGGGGCTACGAGCAGTACTTC. Full variable domain (outside the CDR3, taken from reference TRBV7-2 and TRBJ2-7): GAGVSQSPSNKVTEKGKDVELRCDPISGHTALYWYRQSLGQGLEFLIYFQGNSAPDKSGLPSDRFSAERTGGSVSTLTIQRTQQEDSAVYLCASSLWTGGYEQYFGPGTRLTVT.

The chain carries TRBV27 and TRBJ2-7, with 8 bases matching TRBD1. Germline CDR1 reads MNHEY; CDR2 reads SMNVEV (reference sequence). The V gene end was trimmed by 4 bases and the J gene end by 4 bases; junction bases not matched to a gene: 9. The CDR3 is 15 residues long. CDR3 nucleotides: TGTGCCAGCAGTTCCGGGACAGGTGGGGGATACGAGCAGTACTTC. It codes for CASSSGTGGGYEQYF.

V and J are TRBV2 and TRBJ2-1; 7 bases fit TRBD2. CDR3 size: 14 residues. Per the germline V gene, CDR1 is SNHLY and CDR2 is FYNNEI. V gave up 4 bases and J gave up 5 bases; unmatched junction bases: 5. The CDR3 nucleotides read TGTGCCAGCAGTGGGCGGGAGACCAACAATGAGCAGTTCTTC. This codes for CASSGRETNNEQFF. Looking up the rest from reference TRBV2 and TRBJ2-1 gives the full variable domain: EPEVTQTPSHQVTQMGQEVILRCVPISNHLYFYWYRQILGQKVEFLVSFYNNEISEKSEIFDDQFSVERPDGSNFTLKIRSTKLEDSAMYFCASSGRETNNEQFFGPGTRLTVL.

The chain carries TRBV9 and TRBJ2-2, with TRBD2 matching over 7 bases. This CDR3 has 17 amino acids. Germline V gene data show CDR1 as SGDLS and CDR2 as YYNGEE. The V segment lost 0 bases and the J segment 5 bases; nucleotides outside the gene matches: 10. The CDR3 DNA follows: TGTGCCAGCAGCGTAGCCCGAACTCACGGGGGGACCGGGGAGCTGTTTTTT. It translates to CASSVARTHGGTGELFF.

The chain has TRBV6-1 and TRBJ1-4; D possibly corresponds to TRBD1 (5 bases). Trimming pared 0 bases from V and 4 bases from J, leaving 9 bases between. The germline CDR1 and CDR2 sequences are MNHNS and SASEGT. CDR3 length: 15 residues. CDR3 region: CASSEAQGNNEKLFF. The CDR3 nucleotides read TGTGCCAGCAGTGAAGCTCAGGGTAATAATGAAAAACTGTTTTTT.

The chain joins TRBV15 to TRBJ2-1; 7 bases are shared with TRBD2. This CDR3 comprises 13 residues. The V segment lost 8 bases and the J segment 7 bases; nucleotides outside the gene matches: 8. Germline CDR1 LNHNV, CDR2 YYDKDF (reference sequence). The CDR3 DNA is TGTGCCACCGCGCTAGCGGAGAATAATGAGCAGTTCTTC. This sequence encodes CATALAENNEQFF.

The table lists this clone with a count of one. The chain has TRBV6-5 and TRBJ2-7; 7 bases map to TRBD2. The CDR3 runs 15 residues. Germline trimming cut 5 bases from V and 2 bases from J; bases unmatched to any gene: 9. Germline CDR1 MNHEY, CDR2 SVGAGI. The CDR3 DNA reads TGTGCCAGCAGTAAATACCAAGCGGGACCCTACGAGCAGTACTTC. As protein: CASSKYQAGPYEQYF.

V and J are TRBV6-6 and TRBJ1-1; 10 bases agree with TRBD1. This CDR3 has 16 amino acids. Germline V gene data show CDR1 as MNHNY and CDR2 as SVGAGI (reference sequence). Trimming at V came to 5 bases and at J to 5 bases, leaving 11 bases not matched to a gene. This CDR3 reads CASSARDRGEGTEAFF. CDR3 sequence (DNA): TGTGCCAGCAGTGCACGGGACAGGGGAGAAGGGACTGAAGCTTTCTTT.

The chain is built from TRBV7-2 and TRBJ2-5; 9 nucleotides align to TRBD2. The CDR3 runs to 17 residues. In germline, CDR1 is SGHTA, CDR2 FQGNSA. J was trimmed by 4 bases and V by 1 base; bases with no gene match: 10. DNA of the CDR3: TGTGCCAGCAGCTTAGTAGGACTGGGACTAGCTACAGAGACCCAGTACTTC. This gives the protein CASSLVGLGLATETQYF.

This chain joins TRBV19 and TRBJ2-7, with 9 bases that match TRBD2. This CDR3 comprises 15 residues. The germline CDR1 and CDR2 sequences are LNHDA and SQIVND (reference sequence). V shed 3 bases and J 3 bases; nucleotides not matched to a gene: 6. In DNA form, the CDR3 reads TGTGCCAGTAGTATGGAGACTAGCGGCCTCTACGAGCAGTACTTC. Amino acid sequence: CASSMETSGLYEQYF.

The chain combines TRBV28 with TRBJ2-3; TRBD2 aligns across 8 bases. The V gene end was trimmed by 7 bases and the J gene end by 1 base; junction bases not matched to a gene: 4. Germline CDR1 MDHEN, CDR2 SYDVKM. The CDR3 contains 14 residues. The CDR3 region is CASTLAGGTDTQYF. The DNA for the CDR3 is TGTGCCAGCACCCTAGCGGGTGGCACAGATACGCAGTATTTT.

The genes are TRBV7-9 and TRBJ2-3; 11 positions match TRBD2. V shed 5 bases, J shed 5 bases, and the junction held 12 bases outside the gene matches. Germline V gives CDR1 SEHNR, CDR2 FQNEAQ (reference sequence). This CDR3 contains 17 residues. As DNA, the CDR3 is TGTGCCAGCAGCCCCAAGGTACTAGCGGGAGTAGAAGATACGCAGTATTTT. Amino acid sequence: CASSPKVLAGVEDTQYF. Full variable domain (remainder filled in from reference TRBV7-9 and TRBJ2-3): DTGVSQNPRHKITKRGQNVTFRCDPISEHNRLYWYRQTLGQGPEFLTYFQNEAQLEKSRLLSDRFSAERPKGSFSTLEIQRTEQGDSAMYLCASSPKVLAGVEDTQYFGPGTRLTVL.

The chain employs TRBV5-1 and TRBJ2-7, with D perhaps TRBD1 (6 bases). The V gene's germline CDR1 is SGHRS and CDR2 YFSETQ. V was clipped by 0 bases and J by 2 bases, with 18 bases between them. This CDR3 has 17 amino acids. CDR3: CASSLEVGDIQTYEQYF. The CDR3 region has the DNA TGCGCCAGCAGCTTGGAGGTAGGGGACATCCAAACCTACGAGCAGTACTTC. Drawing the rest from reference TRBV5-1 and TRBJ2-7, the complete variable domain is KAGVTQTPRYLIKTRGQQVTLSCSPISGHRSVSWYQQTPGQGLQFLFEYFSETQRNKGNFPGRFSGRQFSNSRSEMNVSTLELGDSALYLCASSLEVGDIQTYEQYFGPGTRLTVT.

The sample holds one count of this clone. The CDR3 DNA reads TGTGCCAGCAGCTTCTTTGCAGGGCGGACTGAAGCTTTCTTT. Its translation: CASSFFAGRTEAFF. The rearrangement uses TRBV5-6 and TRBJ1-1; perhaps TRBD1 as D (5 bases). V shed 2 bases and J shed 5 bases, with 13 bases lying between them. The length of the CDR3 is 14 residues. Germline V gives CDR1 SGHDT, CDR2 YYEEEE.

With respect to this clone: The sample carries other DNA sequences with the same CDR3. The V call is TRBV27, the J call TRBJ1-1; tentative D call: TRBD1 (6 bases). The germline gives CDR1 MNHEY, CDR2 SMNVEV (reference sequence). The length of the CDR3 is 13 residues. Trimming pared 2 bases from V and 3 bases from J, leaving 7 bases between. CDR3 residues: CASSLAGDTEAFF. The CDR3 nucleotides read TGTGCCAGCAGTTTAGCAGGGGACACTGAAGCTTTCTTT.

The CDR3 nucleotides are TGCGCCAGCAGCTGGGGGACAGCCACCTACGAGCAGTACTTC. It translates to CASSWGTATYEQYF. This chain connects TRBV5-1 to TRBJ2-7, with 7 bases lining up with TRBD1. The CDR3 sequence is 14 residues long. CDR1 and CDR2 (germline): SGHRS, YFSETQ. With V trimmed by 3 bases and J by 2 bases, 5 bases remained unmatched.

This chain joins TRBV5-1 and TRBJ2-7; D may be TRBD2 (6 bases). Germline CDR1 reads SGHRS; CDR2 reads YFSETQ. The CDR3 contains 15 residues. Trimming shortened V by 1 base and J by 4 bases, and 15 bases separated the two germline ends. The CDR3 sequence: CASSLFVGSQYEQYF. The CDR3 DNA follows: TGCGCCAGCAGCTTGTTTGTCGGGAGTCAGTACGAGCAGTACTTC.

The chain links TRBV14 to TRBJ1-2, with 7 bases that match TRBD1. This CDR3 is 15 amino acids long. V shed 3 bases, J shed 3 bases, and the junction held 7 bases outside the gene matches. The germline V gene has CDR1 SGHDN and CDR2 FVKESK. This CDR3 reads CASSHLDREDYGYTF. The CDR3 region has the DNA TGTGCCAGCAGCCATCTCGACAGGGAAGACTATGGCTACACCTTC. The full variable domain, with the rest looked up from reference TRBV14 and TRBJ1-2, is EAGVTQFPSHSVIEKGQTVTLRCDPISGHDNLYWYRRVMGKEIKFLLHFVKESKQDESGMPNNRFLAERTGGTYSTLKVQPAELEDSGVYFCASSHLDREDYGYTFGSGTRLTVV.

The J gene is TRBJ2-1, the V gene TRBV10-3; tentatively, D is TRBD2 (7 bases). Germline assignment: CDR1 ENHRY and CDR2 SYGVKD. The V and J ends lost 3 bases and 8 bases respectively, with 11 bases between them. CDR3 length: 13 residues. The CDR3 DNA is TGTGCCATCAGTGAAGAAGGGGGGGATGAGCAGTTCTTC. It is translated as CAISEEGGDEQFF.